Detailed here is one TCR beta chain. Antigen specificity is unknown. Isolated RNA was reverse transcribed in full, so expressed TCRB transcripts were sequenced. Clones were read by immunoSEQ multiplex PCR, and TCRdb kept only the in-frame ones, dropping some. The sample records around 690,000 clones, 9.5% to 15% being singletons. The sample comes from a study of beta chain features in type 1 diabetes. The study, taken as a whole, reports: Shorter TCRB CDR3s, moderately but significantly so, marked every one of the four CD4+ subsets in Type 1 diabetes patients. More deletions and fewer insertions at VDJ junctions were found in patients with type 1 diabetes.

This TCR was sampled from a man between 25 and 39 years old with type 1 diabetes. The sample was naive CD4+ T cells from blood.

This chain's CDR3 is CASSGGLPLGEQYF. The CDR3 region has the DNA TGTGCCAGCAGTGGGGGACTCCCCCTGGGCGAGCAGTACTTC. The genes are TRBV25-1 and TRBJ2-7; D may be TRBD2 (6 bases). Trimming removed 4 bases at V and 6 bases at J, with 16 bases between. The CDR3 is made up of 14 amino acids. CDR1 and CDR2 from the germline V gene are MGHDK and SYGVNS.